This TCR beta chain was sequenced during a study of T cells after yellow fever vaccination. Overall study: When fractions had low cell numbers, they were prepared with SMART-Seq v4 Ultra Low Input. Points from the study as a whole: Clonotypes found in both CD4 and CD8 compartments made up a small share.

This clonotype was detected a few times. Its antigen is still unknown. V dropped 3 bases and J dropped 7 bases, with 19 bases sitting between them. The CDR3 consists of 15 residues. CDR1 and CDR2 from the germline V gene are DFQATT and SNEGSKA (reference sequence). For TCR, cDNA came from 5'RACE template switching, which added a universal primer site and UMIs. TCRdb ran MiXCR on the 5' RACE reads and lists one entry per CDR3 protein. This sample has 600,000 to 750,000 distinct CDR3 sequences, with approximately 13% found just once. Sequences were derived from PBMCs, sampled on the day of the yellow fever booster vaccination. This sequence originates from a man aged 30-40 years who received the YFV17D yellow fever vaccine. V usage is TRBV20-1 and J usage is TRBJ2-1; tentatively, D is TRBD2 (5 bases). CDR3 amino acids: CSARRVALTMNEQFF. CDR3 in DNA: TGCAGTGCTAGGAGGGTAGCGCTTACAATGAATGAGCAGTTCTTC.